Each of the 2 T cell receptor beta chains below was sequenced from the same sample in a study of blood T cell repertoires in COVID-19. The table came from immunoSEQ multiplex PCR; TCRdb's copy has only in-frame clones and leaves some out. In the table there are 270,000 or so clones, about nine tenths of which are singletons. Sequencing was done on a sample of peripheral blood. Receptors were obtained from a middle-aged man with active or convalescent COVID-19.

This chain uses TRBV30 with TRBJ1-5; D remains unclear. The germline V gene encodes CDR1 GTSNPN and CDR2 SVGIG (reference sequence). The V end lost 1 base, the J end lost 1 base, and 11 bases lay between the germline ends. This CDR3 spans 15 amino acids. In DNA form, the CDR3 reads TGTGCCTGGAGTGAGGGAGGTGCGAGCAATCAGCCCCAGCATTTT. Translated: CAWSEGGASNQPQHF.

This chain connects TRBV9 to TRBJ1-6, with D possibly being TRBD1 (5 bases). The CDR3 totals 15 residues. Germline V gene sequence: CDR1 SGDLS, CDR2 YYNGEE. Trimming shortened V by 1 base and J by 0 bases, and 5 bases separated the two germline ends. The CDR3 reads CASSVTGSYNSPLHF. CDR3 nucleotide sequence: TGTGCCAGCAGCGTAACAGGCTCCTATAATTCACCCCTCCACTTT.